This TCR beta chain was found in a study of identical twins. Broader study findings: Twins shared beta out-of-frame sequences in excess, but this excess was weaker.

This clonotype was observed a few times. Its matching antigen is unknown. The germline V gene encodes CDR1 LGHDT and CDR2 YNNKEL (reference sequence). The ends were cut back, 0 bases at V and 3 bases at J, with 11 bases in the middle. This CDR3 comprises 15 residues. TCRdb re-derived calls from the 5' RACE reads in MiXCR, one entry per CDR3 protein. The sample shows roughly 770,000 distinct CDR3 sequences, roughly 18% of them seen only once. The same data also went into a second study, on T cells expressing NK-cell markers. That paper notes: Dominant NKG2C+ clonotypes were found to form roughly 1.0-7.5% of CD8+ T cells in more than five donors. A handful of donors' CD3+CD56-NKG2C+ cells were dominated by the same clonotypes.

Source material: PBMCs. The TCR sequence derives from a woman aged 18-29 years in good health. This chain links TRBV3-1 with TRBJ1-2; D is undetermined. The CDR3 coding sequence is TGTGCCAGCAGCCAAGATAGGCCCGGGTACTATGGCTACACCTTC. This codes for CASSQDRPGYYGYTF. Full variable domain (rest looked up from reference TRBV3-1 and TRBJ1-2): DTAVSQTPKYLVTQMGNDKSIKCEQNLGHDTMYWYKQDSKKFLKIMFSYNNKELIINETVPNRFSPKSPDKAHLNLHINSLELGDSAVYFCASSQDRPGYYGYTFGSGTRLTVV.